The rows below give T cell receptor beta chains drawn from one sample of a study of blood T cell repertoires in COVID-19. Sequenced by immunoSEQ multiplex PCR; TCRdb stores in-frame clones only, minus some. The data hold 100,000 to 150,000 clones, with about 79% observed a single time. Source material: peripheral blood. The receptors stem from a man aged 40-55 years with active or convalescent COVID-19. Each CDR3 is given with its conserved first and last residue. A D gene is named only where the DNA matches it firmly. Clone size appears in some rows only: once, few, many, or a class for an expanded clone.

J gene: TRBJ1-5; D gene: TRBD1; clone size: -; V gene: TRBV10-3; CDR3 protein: CAISRQGADQPQHF; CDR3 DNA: TGTGCCATCAGTCGACAGGGGGCTGATCAGCCCCAGCATTTT
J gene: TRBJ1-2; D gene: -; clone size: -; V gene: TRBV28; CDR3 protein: CASSLPIYGYTF; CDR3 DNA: TGTGCCAGCAGTTTACCTATCTATGGCTACACCTTC
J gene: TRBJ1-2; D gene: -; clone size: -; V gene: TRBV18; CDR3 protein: CASSPGGDYGYTF; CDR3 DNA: TGTGCCAGCTCACCAGGGGGGGACTATGGCTACACCTTC
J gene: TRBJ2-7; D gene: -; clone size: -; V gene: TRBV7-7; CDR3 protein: CASSSDRCYEQYF; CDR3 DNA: TGTGCTAGCAGCAGCGACAGGTGCTACGAGCAGTACTTC
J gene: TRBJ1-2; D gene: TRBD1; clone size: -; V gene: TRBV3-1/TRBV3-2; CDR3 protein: CASSGQDLNYGYTF; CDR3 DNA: TGTGCCAGCAGCGGACAGGATCTTAACTATGGCTACACCTTC
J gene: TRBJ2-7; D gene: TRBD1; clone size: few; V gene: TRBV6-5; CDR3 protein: CASSYSRQGASYEQYF; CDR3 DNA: TGTGCCAGCAGTTACTCTAGACAGGGGGCCTCCTACGAGCAGTACTTC
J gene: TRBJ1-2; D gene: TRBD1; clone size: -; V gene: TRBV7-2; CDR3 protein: CASSFPGTGDGYTF; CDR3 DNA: TGTGCCAGCAGCTTCCCCGGGACAGGGGACGGCTACACCTTC
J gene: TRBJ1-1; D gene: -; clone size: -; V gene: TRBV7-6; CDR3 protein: CASSEPDGGNTEAFF; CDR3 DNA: TGTGCCAGCAGCGAACCCGACGGGGGAAACACTGAAGCTTTCTTT
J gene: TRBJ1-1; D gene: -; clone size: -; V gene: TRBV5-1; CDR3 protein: CASSLGYSNTEAFF; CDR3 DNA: TGCGCCAGCAGCTTGGGTTACAGTAACACTGAAGCTTTCTTT
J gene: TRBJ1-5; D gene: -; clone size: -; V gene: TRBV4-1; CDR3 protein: CASSQERSGSMGGQPQHF; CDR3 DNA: TGCGCCAGCAGCCAAGAAAGATCGGGGTCAATGGGCGGACAGCCCCAGCATTTT
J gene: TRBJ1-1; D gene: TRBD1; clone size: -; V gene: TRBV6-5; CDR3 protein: CASRDRVAEAFF; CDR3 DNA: TGTGCCAGCAGAGACAGGGTGGCTGAAGCTTTCTTT
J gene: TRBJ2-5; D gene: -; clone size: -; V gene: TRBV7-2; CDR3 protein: CASSLASETQYF; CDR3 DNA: TGTGCCAGCAGCTTAGCGTCGGAGACCCAGTACTTC
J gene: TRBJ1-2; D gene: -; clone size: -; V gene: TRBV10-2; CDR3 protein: CASWGGGGYTF; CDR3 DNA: TGCGCCAGCTGGGGCGGGGGTGGCTACACCTTC